Below, one TCR beta chain is given with its context. Its antigen is not identified. The sample belongs to a study of blood T cells in healthy people across ages. Overall study findings and caveats: Observed TCR beta diversity per million T cells went down as age went up. This fall followed a roughly linear course with age.

Trimming pared 7 bases from V and 0 bases from J, leaving 9 bases between. CDR1 is SQVTM, CDR2 ANQGSEA, per germline. The length of the CDR3 is 13 residues. Peripheral blood samples of about 10 milliliters were drawn from each donor. Isolated per sample were at least 7 million PBMCs. Primed by a sample-barcoded 5' primer and a J-beta primer mix, a second PCR proceeded for about 6 to 11 cycles. TCRdb fed the 5' RACE reads into MiXCR, producing one record per CDR3 protein. The data contain about 2 million distinct CDR3 sequences, around 48% of them singletons. The chain is built from TRBV29-1 and TRBJ1-4; D is uncertain. Sequenced material: blood. The TCR comes from a woman between 40 and 50 years old in good health. CDR3 loop: CSAQVATNEKLFF. Written as DNA, the CDR3 is TGCAGCGCGCAAGTCGCAACTAATGAAAAACTGTTTTTT.